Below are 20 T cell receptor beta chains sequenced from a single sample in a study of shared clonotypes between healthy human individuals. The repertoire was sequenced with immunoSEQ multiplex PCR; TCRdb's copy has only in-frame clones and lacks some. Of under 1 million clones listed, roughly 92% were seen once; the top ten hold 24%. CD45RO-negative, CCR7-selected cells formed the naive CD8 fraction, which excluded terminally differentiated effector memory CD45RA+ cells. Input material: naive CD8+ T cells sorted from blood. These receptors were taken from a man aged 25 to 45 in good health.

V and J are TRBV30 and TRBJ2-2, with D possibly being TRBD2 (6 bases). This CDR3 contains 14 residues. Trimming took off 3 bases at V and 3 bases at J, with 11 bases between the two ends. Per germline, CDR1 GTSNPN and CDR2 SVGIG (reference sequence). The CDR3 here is CAWRGTGDTGELFF. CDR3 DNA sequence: TGTGCCTGGAGGGGGACTGGGGACACCGGGGAGCTGTTTTTT.

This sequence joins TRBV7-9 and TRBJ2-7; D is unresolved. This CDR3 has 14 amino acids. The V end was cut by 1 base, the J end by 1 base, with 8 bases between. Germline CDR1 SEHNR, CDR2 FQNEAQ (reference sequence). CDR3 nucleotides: TGTGCCAGCAGCTTAGTAGGGATTTCCTACGAGCAGTACTTC. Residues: CASSLVGISYEQYF.

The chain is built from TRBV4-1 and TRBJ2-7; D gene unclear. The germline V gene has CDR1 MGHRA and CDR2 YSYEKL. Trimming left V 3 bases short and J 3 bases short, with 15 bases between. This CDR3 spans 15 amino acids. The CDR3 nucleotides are TGCGCCAGCAGCCACCTCCCCGGCACGGTCTACGAGCAGTACTTC. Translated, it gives CASSHLPGTVYEQYF.

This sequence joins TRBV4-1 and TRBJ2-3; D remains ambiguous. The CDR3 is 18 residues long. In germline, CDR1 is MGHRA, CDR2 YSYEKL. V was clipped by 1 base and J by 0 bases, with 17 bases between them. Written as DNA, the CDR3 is TGCGCCAGCAGCCAAGTCGGTTCTGGCGCACGTAGCACAGATACGCAGTATTTT. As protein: CASSQVGSGARSTDTQYF.

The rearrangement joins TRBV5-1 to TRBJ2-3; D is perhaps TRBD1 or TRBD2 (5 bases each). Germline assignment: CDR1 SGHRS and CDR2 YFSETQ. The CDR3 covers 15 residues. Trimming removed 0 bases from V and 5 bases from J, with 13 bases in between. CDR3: CASSLAGALQDTQYF. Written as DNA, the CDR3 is TGCGCCAGCAGCTTGGCCGGGGCCCTCCAAGATACGCAGTATTTT.

The chain's CDR3 is CASSLGDSFSYEQYF. The DNA of the CDR3 is TGCGCCAGCAGCTTGGGGGACAGCTTTTCCTACGAGCAGTACTTC. The genes are TRBV5-1 and TRBJ2-7, with 7 bases fitting TRBD1. With 0 bases clipped from V and 1 base from J, the junction kept 4 bases outside the gene matches. This CDR3 is 15 amino acids long. The V gene's germline CDR1 is SGHRS and CDR2 YFSETQ.

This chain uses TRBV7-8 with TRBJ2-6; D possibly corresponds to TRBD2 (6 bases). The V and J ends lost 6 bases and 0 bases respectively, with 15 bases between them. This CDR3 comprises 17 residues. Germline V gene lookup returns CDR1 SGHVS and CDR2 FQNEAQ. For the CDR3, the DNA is TGTGCCAGCAGTCTACCGGGACTGAGCTCTGGGGCCAACGTCCTGACTTTC. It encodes CASSLPGLSSGANVLTF.

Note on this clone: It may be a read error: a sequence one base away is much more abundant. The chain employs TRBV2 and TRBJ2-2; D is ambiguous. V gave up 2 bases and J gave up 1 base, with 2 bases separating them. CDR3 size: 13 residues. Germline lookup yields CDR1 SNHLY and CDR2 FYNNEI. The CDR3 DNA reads TGTGCCAGCAGTGAATGGAACACCGGGGAGCTGTTTTTT. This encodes CASSEWNTGELFF. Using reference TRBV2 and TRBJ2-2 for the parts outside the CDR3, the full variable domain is EPEVTQTPSHQVTQMGQEVILRCVPISNHLYFYWYRQILGQKVEFLVSFYNNEISEKSEIFDDQFSVERPDGSNFTLKIRSTKLEDSAMYFCASSEWNTGELFFGEGSRLTVL.

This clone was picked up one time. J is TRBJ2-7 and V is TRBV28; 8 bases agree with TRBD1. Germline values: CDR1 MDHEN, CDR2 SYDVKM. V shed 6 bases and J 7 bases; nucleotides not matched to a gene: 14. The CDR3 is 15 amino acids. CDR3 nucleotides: TGTGCCAGCAGGTTCTTAAGGACAGGGTCGAGAGAGCAGTACTTC. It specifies CASRFLRTGSREQYF.

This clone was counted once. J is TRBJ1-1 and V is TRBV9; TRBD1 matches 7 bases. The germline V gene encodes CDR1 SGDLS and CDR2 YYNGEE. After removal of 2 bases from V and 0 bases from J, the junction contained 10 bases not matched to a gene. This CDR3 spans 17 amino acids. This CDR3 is CASSVDGTVYMNTEAFF. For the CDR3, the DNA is TGTGCCAGCAGCGTGGACGGGACAGTTTACATGAACACTGAAGCTTTCTTT.

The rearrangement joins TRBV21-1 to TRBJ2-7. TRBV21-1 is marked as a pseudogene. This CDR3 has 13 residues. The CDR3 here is CASSKVTDYEQYF. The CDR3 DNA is TGTGCCAGCAGCAAAGTTACGGATTACGAGCAGTACTTC.

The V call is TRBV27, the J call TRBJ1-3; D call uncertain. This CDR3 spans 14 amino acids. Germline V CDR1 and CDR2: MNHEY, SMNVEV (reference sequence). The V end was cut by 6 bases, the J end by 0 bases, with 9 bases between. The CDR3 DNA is TGTGCCAGCAGACCTCACAGCTCTGGAAACACCATATATTTT. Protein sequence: CASRPHSSGNTIYF.

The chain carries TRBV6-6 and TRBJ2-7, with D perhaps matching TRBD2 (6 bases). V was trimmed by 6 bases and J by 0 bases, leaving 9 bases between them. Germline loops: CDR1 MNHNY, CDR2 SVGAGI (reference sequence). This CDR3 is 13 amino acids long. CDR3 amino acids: CASRPGSSYEQYF. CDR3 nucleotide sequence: TGTGCCAGCAGGCCCGGGAGCTCCTACGAGCAGTACTTC.

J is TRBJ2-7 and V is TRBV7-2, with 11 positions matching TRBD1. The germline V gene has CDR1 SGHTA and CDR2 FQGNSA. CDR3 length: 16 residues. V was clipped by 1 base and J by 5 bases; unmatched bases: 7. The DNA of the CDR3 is TGTGCCAGCAGCTTAGAAGCGCGGACAGGGGGCCACGAGCAGTACTTC. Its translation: CASSLEARTGGHEQYF. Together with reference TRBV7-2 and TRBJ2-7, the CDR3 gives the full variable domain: GAGVSQSPSNKVTEKGKDVELRCDPISGHTALYWYRQSLGQGLEFLIYFQGNSAPDKSGLPSDRFSAERTGGSVSTLTIQRTQQEDSAVYLCASSLEARTGGHEQYFGPGTRLTVT.

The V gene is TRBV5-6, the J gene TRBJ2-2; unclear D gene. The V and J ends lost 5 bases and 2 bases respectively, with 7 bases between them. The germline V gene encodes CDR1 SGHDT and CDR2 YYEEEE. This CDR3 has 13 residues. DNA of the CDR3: TGTGCCAGCAGTTATATTAACACCGGGGAGCTGTTTTTT. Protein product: CASSYINTGELFF.

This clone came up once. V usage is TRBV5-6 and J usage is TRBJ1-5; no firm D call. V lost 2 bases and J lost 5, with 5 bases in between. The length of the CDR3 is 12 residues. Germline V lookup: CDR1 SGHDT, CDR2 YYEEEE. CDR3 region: CASSFYDQPQHF. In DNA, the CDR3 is TGTGCCAGCAGCTTCTACGATCAGCCCCAGCATTTT.

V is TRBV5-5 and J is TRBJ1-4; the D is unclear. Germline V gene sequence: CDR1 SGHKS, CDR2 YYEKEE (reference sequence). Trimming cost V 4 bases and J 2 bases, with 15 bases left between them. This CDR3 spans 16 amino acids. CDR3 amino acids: CASSPPSLGTNEKLFF. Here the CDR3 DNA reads TGTGCCAGCAGCCCCCCGAGCTTAGGGACTAATGAAAAACTGTTTTTT.

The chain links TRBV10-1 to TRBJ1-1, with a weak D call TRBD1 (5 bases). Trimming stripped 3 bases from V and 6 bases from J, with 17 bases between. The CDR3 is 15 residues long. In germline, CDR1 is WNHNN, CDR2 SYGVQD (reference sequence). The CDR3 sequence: CASSDSGLTGAEAFF. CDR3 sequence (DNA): TGCGCCAGCAGTGATTCGGGACTTACCGGCGCTGAAGCTTTCTTT.

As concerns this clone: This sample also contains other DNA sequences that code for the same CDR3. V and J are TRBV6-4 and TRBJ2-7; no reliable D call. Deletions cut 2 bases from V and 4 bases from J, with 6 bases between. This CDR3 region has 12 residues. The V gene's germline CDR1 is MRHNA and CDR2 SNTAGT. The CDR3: CASSDSTYEQYF. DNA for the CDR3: TGTGCCAGCAGTGACAGTACTTACGAGCAGTACTTC.

This CDR3 is CASSPLGTDTQYF. As DNA, the CDR3 is TGTGCCAGCAGCCCCCTAGGCACAGATACGCAGTATTTT. This rearrangement joins TRBV7-9 to TRBJ2-3; D is unresolved. Trimming left V 5 bases short and J 1 base short, with 7 bases between. This CDR3 is built from 13 residues. Germline loops: CDR1 SEHNR, CDR2 FQNEAQ (reference sequence).